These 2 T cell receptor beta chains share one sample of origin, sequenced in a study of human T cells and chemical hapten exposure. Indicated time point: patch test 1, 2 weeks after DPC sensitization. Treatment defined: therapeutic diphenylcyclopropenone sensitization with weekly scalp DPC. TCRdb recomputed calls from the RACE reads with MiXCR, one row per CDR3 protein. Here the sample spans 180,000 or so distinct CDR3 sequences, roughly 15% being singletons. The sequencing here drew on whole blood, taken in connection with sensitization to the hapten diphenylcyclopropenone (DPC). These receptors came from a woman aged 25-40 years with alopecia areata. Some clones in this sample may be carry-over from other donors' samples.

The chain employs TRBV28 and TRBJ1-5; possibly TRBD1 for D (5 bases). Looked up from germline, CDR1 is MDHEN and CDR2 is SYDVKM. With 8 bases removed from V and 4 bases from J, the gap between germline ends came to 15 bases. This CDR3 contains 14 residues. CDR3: CASWTRDGNQPQHF. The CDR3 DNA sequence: TGTGCCAGCTGGACCCGGGACGGGAATCAGCCCCAGCATTTT.

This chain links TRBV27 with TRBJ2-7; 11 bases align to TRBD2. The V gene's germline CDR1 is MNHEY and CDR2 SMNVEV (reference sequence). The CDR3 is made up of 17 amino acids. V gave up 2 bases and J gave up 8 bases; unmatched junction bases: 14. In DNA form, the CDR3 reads TGTGCCAGCAGTTTAGGGGCCAGGGCTAGCGGGAGGCAAAAGCAGTACTTC. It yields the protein CASSLGARASGRQKQYF.